One sample yielded the 24 T cell receptor beta chains listed below, sequenced in a study of siplizumab effects on memory and regulatory T cells. Some clones are missing from TCRdb's copy, which holds only in-frame ones; the method was immunoSEQ multiplex PCR. The table includes over 100,000 clones, roughly nine tenths detected once. The sequenced sample was Tregs sorted from blood. These receptors came from a human donor in good health.

The genes are TRBV4-1 and TRBJ2-1; TRBD2 agrees at 7 bases. Trimming cost V 1 base and J 5 bases; bases outside gene matches: 5. The CDR3 loop spans 15 amino acids. Germline CDR1 and CDR2: MGHRA and YSYEKL. In DNA form, the CDR3 reads TGCGCCAGCAGCCAAGGCGGGAGCCTGAACAATGAGCAGTTCTTC. Amino acids: CASSQGGSLNNEQFF.

V and J are TRBV7-9 and TRBJ2-7; D remains ambiguous. There are 12 residues in the CDR3. Trimming removed 2 bases at V and 4 bases at J, with 6 bases between. The germline gives CDR1 SEHNR, CDR2 FQNEAQ (reference sequence). CDR3 region: CASSLMWYEQYF. The CDR3 bases are TGTGCCAGCAGCTTAATGTGGTACGAGCAGTACTTC.

V and J are TRBV7-9 and TRBJ2-7; 9 bases fit TRBD2. In germline, CDR1 is SEHNR, CDR2 FQNEAQ (reference sequence). CDR3 length: 13 amino acids. V dropped 6 bases and J dropped 1; count of bases not matched to a gene: 1. Here the CDR3 DNA reads TGTGCCAGCAGGACTAGCGGTTCCTACGAGCAGTACTTC. Translating gives CASRTSGSYEQYF.

The chain employs TRBV29-1 and TRBJ1-5, with D unclear. V was clipped by 4 bases and J by 7 bases, with 14 bases between them. The CDR3 totals 13 residues. Germline V gene lookup returns CDR1 SQVTM and CDR2 ANQGSEA. CDR3 loop: CSVVFQDGQPQHF. The CDR3 nucleotides read TGCAGCGTTGTGTTTCAGGACGGACAGCCCCAGCATTTT. The full variable domain, completed using reference TRBV29-1 and TRBJ1-5, is SAVISQKPSRDICQRGTSLTIQCQVDSQVTMMFWYRQQPGQSLTLIATANQGSEATYESGFVIDKFPISRPNLTFSTLTVSNMSPEDSSIYLCSVVFQDGQPQHFGDGTRLSIL.

The genes are TRBV30 and TRBJ1-1; 7 positions match TRBD1. With V trimmed by 4 bases and J by 0 bases, 2 bases remained unmatched. The V gene's germline CDR1 is GTSNPN and CDR2 SVGIG (reference sequence). This CDR3 comprises 13 residues. The CDR3 reads CAWKGQMNTEAFF. CDR3 in DNA: TGTGCCTGGAAGGGACAGATGAACACTGAAGCTTTCTTT.

The V gene is TRBV7-9, the J gene TRBJ1-2, with 9 nucleotides matching TRBD1. There are 14 residues in the CDR3. Trimming removed 3 bases from V and 7 bases from J; junction bases left unmatched: 6. Germline V gene data show CDR1 as SEHNR and CDR2 as FQNEAQ (reference sequence). This chain's CDR3 is CASSFGQGIGGYTF. In DNA, the CDR3 is TGTGCCAGCAGCTTCGGACAGGGGATAGGTGGCTACACCTTC.

This clone appeared once. This rearrangement joins TRBV7-3 to TRBJ2-1; 8 bases fit TRBD2. The germline V gene encodes CDR1 SGHTA and CDR2 FQGTGA. The length of the CDR3 is 14 residues. Trimming cost V 6 bases and J 5 bases; bases outside gene matches: 6. For the CDR3, the DNA is TGTGCCAGCAGGAAGACGGGAGGGGACAATGAGCAGTTCTTC. It yields the protein CASRKTGGDNEQFF.

The J gene is TRBJ1-1, the V gene TRBV11-2; a weak D match, TRBD1 (6 bases). Germline lookup yields CDR1 SGHAT and CDR2 FQNNGV. The CDR3 runs 16 residues. V was shortened by 2 bases and J by 5 bases, with 18 bases between the two germline ends. CDR3 in amino acids: CASSLWTVGRRTEAFF. CDR3 nucleotide sequence: TGTGCCAGCAGCTTATGGACAGTCGGGCGCAGGACTGAAGCTTTCTTT.

This chain links TRBV6-1 with TRBJ2-1; a possible D gene is TRBD2 (5 bases). The CDR3 loop spans 14 amino acids. Trimming shortened V by 6 bases and J by 0 bases, and 9 bases separated the two germline ends. Germline V gene sequence: CDR1 MNHNS, CDR2 SASEGT. DNA for the CDR3: TGTGCCAGCAGGGACTCCAGCTCCTACAATGAGCAGTTCTTC. It codes for CASRDSSSYNEQFF.

This rearrangement joins TRBV28 to TRBJ1-5; TRBD1 matches 12 bases. CDR3 length equals 17 residues. Germline CDR1 MDHEN, CDR2 SYDVKM. The V and J ends lost 6 bases and 8 bases, in that order; junction bases with no gene match: 14. This CDR3 reads CASRQSGTGGAGKPQHF. CDR3 DNA: TGTGCCAGCAGACAATCCGGGACAGGGGGCGCGGGGAAGCCCCAGCATTTT.

This sequence joins TRBV5-6 and TRBJ2-7; 7 bases match TRBD1. The germline gives CDR1 SGHDT, CDR2 YYEEEE. V was pared by 2 bases and J by 9 bases, with 17 bases of the junction left unmatched. The CDR3 has 16 amino acids. CDR3 nucleotides: TGTGCCAGCAGCTTTTCCGAACCACCGACAGGGACACGGCAGTACTTC. It translates to CASSFSEPPTGTRQYF.

V usage is TRBV25-1 and J usage is TRBJ2-5; D is uncertain. Germline V gene data show CDR1 as MGHDK and CDR2 as SYGVNS. V was trimmed by 5 bases and J by 1 base, leaving 14 bases between them. This CDR3 spans 15 amino acids. CDR3 protein: CASSLGRPVQETQYF. The CDR3 DNA reads as TGTGCCAGCAGTTTGGGTAGGCCGGTCCAAGAGACCCAGTACTTC.

The chain carries TRBV6-4 and TRBJ2-3; D perhaps matches TRBD2 (5 bases). CDR1 and CDR2 (germline): MRHNA, SNTAGT. Between the trimmed V and J ends, which lost 3 bases and 4 bases, there was a span of 8 bases. This CDR3 region has 13 residues. The CDR3 sequence: CASSEDWSDTQYF. As DNA, the CDR3 is TGTGCCAGCAGTGAGGACTGGTCAGATACGCAGTATTTT.

V usage is TRBV27 and J usage is TRBJ1-1; no clear D. The germline V and J ends were trimmed by 2 bases and 5 bases, with 15 bases remaining between them. This CDR3 region has 15 residues. Germline values: CDR1 MNHEY, CDR2 SMNVEV (reference sequence). DNA for the CDR3: TGTGCCAGCAGTTTAGGGTTAGGCGGGCGGACTGAAGCTTTCTTT. Protein: CASSLGLGGRTEAFF.

V gene TRBV19 combines with J gene TRBJ1-5; D call uncertain. CDR1 and CDR2 (germline): LNHDA, SQIVND (reference sequence). Trimming took 1 base from V and 7 from J, leaving 8 bases between them. The CDR3 sequence is 13 residues long. The CDR3 DNA reads as TGTGCCAGTAGTATAGGGGAACGGCAGCCCCAGCATTTT. Translated: CASSIGERQPQHF. The full variable domain, rest sourced from reference TRBV19 and TRBJ1-5, is DGGITQSPKYLFRKEGQNVTLSCEQNLNHDAMYWYRQDPGQGLRLIYYSQIVNDFQKGDIAEGYSVSREKKESFPLTVTSAQKNPTAFYLCASSIGERQPQHFGDGTRLSIL.

This clone appeared once. The CDR3 loop reads CASSPRGWGSGNTIYF. The CDR3 DNA sequence: TGTGCCAGCAGCCCTAGGGGGTGGGGCTCTGGAAACACCATATATTTT. The chain is built from TRBV11-2 and TRBJ1-3, with D possibly TRBD1 on 6 matching bases. Germline values: CDR1 SGHAT, CDR2 FQNNGV. The CDR3 runs to 16 residues. The germline V and J ends were trimmed by 5 bases and 0 bases, with 14 bases remaining between them.

The chain combines TRBV5-1 with TRBJ2-7; TRBD1 matches 9 bases. Trimming cost V 2 bases and J 7 bases; bases outside gene matches: 10. Germline values: CDR1 SGHRS, CDR2 YFSETQ. The CDR3 has 15 residues. The DNA for the CDR3 is TGCGCCAGCAGCTTCGGGGGGACAGGGCTGGGAGAGCAGTACTTC. Translating gives CASSFGGTGLGEQYF.

The chain combines TRBV19 with TRBJ1-3; TRBD1 might be the D (5 bases). V shed 8 bases and J shed 4 bases, with 6 bases lying between them. From germline, CDR1 is LNHDA and CDR2 SQIVND (reference sequence). The CDR3 covers 11 residues. In DNA, the CDR3 is TGTGCCAGTGAGGGGGGAAACACCATATATTTT. Residues: CASEGGNTIYF.

This chain joins TRBV25-1 and TRBJ1-5; the D is unclear. This CDR3 region has 12 residues. V gave up 6 bases and J gave up 1 base, with 4 bases separating them. Germline V gives CDR1 MGHDK, CDR2 SYGVNS. CDR3 amino acids: CASSRSNQPQHF. CDR3 nucleotides: TGTGCCAGCAGCCGGAGCAATCAGCCCCAGCATTTT.

V gene TRBV6-1 combines with J gene TRBJ2-5; D might be TRBD2 (7 bases). This CDR3 is 13 amino acids long. Between the trimmed V and J ends, which lost 4 bases and 5 bases, there was a span of 11 bases. CDR1 is MNHNS, CDR2 SASEGT, per germline. CDR3 protein: CASSARGGETQYF. DNA for the CDR3: TGTGCCAGCAGTGCAAGGGGGGGGGAGACCCAGTACTTC.

This chain uses TRBV27 with TRBJ2-7; D might be TRBD2 (6 bases). With 0 bases removed from V and 12 bases from J, the gap between germline ends came to 15 bases. Germline CDR1 and CDR2: MNHEY and SMNVEV (reference sequence). The CDR3 consists of 13 residues. CDR3 in amino acids: CASSLSGDSRGYF. The CDR3 coding sequence is TGTGCCAGCAGTTTATCCGGGGACTCCCGGGGGTACTTC.

The chain uses TRBV11-3 and TRBJ2-2; D is perhaps TRBD1 or TRBD2 (5 bases each). The CDR3 consists of 16 residues. The V end was cut by 4 bases, the J end by 3 bases, with 15 bases between. The V gene's germline CDR1 is SGHNT and CDR2 YENEEA. The CDR3 nucleotides are TGTGCCAGCAGCTCCCAGTTGGGACCGTACACCGGGGAGCTGTTTTTT. This gives the protein CASSSQLGPYTGELFF.

V is TRBV7-2 and J is TRBJ1-5; 8 nucleotides line up with TRBD1. Trimming at V came to 5 bases and at J to 3 bases, leaving 3 bases not matched to a gene. Germline lookup yields CDR1 SGHTA and CDR2 FQGNSA. This CDR3 region has 14 residues. The CDR3 region is CASSRTGLNQPQHF. CDR3 DNA sequence: TGTGCCAGCAGCCGGACAGGGCTCAATCAGCCCCAGCATTTT.

This chain uses TRBV6-4 with TRBJ1-6; no firm D call. Per germline, CDR1 MRHNA and CDR2 SNTAGT. The CDR3 has 15 residues. The V end lost 0 bases, the J end lost 7 bases, and 10 bases lay between the germline ends. The CDR3 reads CASSDSGVGNSPLHF. Here the CDR3 DNA reads TGTGCCAGCAGTGACTCGGGCGTGGGGAATTCACCCCTCCACTTT.